This T cell receptor (beta chain) was found in a study of T cell changes during pregnancy in multiple sclerosis (dated by TCRdb to the late 2010s). In the study overall: In women with multiple sclerosis, the researchers looked at how the T cell repertoire shifted as pregnancy progressed.

Library method: the immunoSEQ multiplex PCR assay. The clones in this table, taken by TCRdb from immuneACCESS, are in-frame only. Not every clone is retained; where verified, under half of the shortfall comes from an unresolved V gene, and the cause of the rest is unknown. This sample is represented by tens of thousands of clones; roughly 93% of them were singletons. The ten largest account for approximately 1.5% of the sample. This clone occurred once. Its antigen specificity is not known. No clone much larger than this one lies a single base away; base qualities are absent. For this chain, trimming is 8 bases at the V end and 3 bases at the J end, and the number of junction bases without a gene match is 7. Taken from cysteine to phenylalanine, the CDR3 has 13 residues. Only CDR3 DNA remains: 39 bases, in frame from the first base. CDR1 and CDR2 (MNHEY, SVGAGI) derive from the germline V gene.

This chain is built from TRBV6-5 and TRBJ2-7; 7 bases in the middle match TRBD1. This sequence originates from a female donor with multiple sclerosis, enrolled in a pregnancy study. The sample consisted of peripheral blood, taken in the third trimester of pregnancy. The CDR3 protein sequence reads: CASAQGQNYEQYF. The nucleotides are TGTGCCAGCGCCCAGGGACAGAACTACGAGCAGTACTTC.